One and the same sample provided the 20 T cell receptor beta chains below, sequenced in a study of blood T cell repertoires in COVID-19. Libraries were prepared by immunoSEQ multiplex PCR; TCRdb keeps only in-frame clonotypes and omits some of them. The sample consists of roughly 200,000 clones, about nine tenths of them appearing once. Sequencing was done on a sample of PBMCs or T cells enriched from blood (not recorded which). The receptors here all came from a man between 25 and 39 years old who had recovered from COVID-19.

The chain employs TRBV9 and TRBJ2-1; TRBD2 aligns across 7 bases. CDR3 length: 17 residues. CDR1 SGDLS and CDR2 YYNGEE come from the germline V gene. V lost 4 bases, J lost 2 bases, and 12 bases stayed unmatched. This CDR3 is CASSPHREGLAYNEQFF. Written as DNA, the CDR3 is TGTGCCAGCAGCCCACACCGGGAAGGACTAGCCTACAATGAGCAGTTCTTC.

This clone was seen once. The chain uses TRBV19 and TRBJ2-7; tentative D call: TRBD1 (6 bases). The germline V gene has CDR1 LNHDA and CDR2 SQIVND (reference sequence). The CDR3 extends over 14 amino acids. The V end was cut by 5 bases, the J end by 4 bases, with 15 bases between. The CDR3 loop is CASSPTTGRYEQYF. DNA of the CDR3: TGTGCCAGTAGTCCGACGACAGGTCGATACGAGCAGTACTTC.

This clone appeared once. DNA of the CDR3: TGTGCCAGCAGTTTAAAAGGGACAGGGGACCAGCCCCAGCATTTT. Its protein product is CASSLKGTGDQPQHF. The chain uses TRBV6-6 and TRBJ1-5; TRBD1 matches 10 bases. The CDR3 length is 15 residues. Germline CDR1 reads MNHNY; CDR2 reads SVGAGI (reference sequence). V shed 4 bases and J 7 bases; nucleotides not matched to a gene: 7.

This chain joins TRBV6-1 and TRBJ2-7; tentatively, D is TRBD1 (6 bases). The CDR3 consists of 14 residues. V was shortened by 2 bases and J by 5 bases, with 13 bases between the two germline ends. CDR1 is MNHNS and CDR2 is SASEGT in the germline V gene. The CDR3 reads CASSEIDRYHEQYF. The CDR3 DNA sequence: TGTGCCAGCAGTGAAATCGACAGGTACCACGAGCAGTACTTC.

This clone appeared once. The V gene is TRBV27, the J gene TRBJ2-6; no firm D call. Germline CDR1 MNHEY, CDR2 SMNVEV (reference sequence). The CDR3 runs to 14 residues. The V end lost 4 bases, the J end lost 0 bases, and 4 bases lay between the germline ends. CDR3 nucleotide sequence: TGTGCCAGCAGTTCGGTCTCTGGGGCCAACGTCCTGACTTTC. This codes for CASSSVSGANVLTF.

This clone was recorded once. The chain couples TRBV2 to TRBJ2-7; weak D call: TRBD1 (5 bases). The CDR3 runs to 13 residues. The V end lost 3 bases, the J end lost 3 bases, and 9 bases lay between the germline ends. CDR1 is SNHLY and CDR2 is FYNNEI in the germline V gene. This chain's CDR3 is CASSDRVFYEQYF. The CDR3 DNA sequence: TGTGCCAGCAGTGACAGGGTTTTCTACGAGCAGTACTTC.

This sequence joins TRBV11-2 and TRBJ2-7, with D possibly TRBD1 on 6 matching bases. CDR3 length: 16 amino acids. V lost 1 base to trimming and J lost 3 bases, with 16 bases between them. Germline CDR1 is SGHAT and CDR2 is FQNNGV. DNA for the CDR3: TGTGCCAGCAGCTTAGGTGGGTGGACAGAGAGCTACGAGCAGTACTTC. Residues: CASSLGGWTESYEQYF. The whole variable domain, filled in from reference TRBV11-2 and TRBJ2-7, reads EAGVAQSPRYKIIEKRQSVAFWCNPISGHATLYWYQQILGQGPKLLIQFQNNGVVDDSQLPKDRFSAERLKGVDSTLKIQPAKLEDSAVYLCASSLGGWTESYEQYFGPGTRLTVT.

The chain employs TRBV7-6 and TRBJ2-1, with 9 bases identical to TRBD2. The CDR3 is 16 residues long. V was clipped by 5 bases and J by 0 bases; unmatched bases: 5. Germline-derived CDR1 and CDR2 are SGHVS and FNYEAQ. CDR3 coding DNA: TGTGCCAGCAGCCCGAATAGCGGGAGCTCCTACAATGAGCAGTTCTTC. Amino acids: CASSPNSGSSYNEQFF.

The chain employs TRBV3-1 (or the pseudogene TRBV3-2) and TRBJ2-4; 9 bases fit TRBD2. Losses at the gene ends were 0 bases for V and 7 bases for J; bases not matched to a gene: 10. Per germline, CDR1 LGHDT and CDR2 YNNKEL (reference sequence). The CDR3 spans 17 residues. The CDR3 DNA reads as TGTGCCAGCAGCCAAGACGGGGCTAGCGGGATCTTTAACATTCAGTACTTC. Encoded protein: CASSQDGASGIFNIQYF.

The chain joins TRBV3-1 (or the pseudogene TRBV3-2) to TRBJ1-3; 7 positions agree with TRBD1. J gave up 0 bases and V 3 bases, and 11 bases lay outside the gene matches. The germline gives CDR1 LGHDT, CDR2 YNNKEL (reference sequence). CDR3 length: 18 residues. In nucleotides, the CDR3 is TGTGCCAGCAGCCATTCCCCAATGTGGGACAGCTCTGGAAACACCATATATTTT. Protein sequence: CASSHSPMWDSSGNTIYF.

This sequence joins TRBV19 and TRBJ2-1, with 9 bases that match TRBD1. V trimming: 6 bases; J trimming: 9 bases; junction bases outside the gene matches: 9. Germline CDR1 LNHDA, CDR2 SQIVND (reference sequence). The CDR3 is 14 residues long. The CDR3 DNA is TGTGCCAGTAGCCAGGGACAGGGCATAGGTGAGCAGTTCTTC. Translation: CASSQGQGIGEQFF.

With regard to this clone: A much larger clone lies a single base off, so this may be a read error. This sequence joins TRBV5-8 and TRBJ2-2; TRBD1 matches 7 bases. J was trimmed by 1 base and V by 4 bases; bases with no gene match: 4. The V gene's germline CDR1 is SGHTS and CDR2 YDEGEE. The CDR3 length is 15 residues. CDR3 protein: CASSPWTGNTGELFF. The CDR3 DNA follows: TGTGCCAGCAGCCCATGGACAGGGAACACCGGGGAGCTGTTTTTT.

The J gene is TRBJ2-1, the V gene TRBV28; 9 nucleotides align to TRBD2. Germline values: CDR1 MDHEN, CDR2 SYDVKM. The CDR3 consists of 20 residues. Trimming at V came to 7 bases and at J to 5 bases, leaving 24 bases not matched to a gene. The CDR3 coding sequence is TGTGCCAGCACCCTCGGGGGGCTAGCGGGATTACTATACGGCCACAATGAGCAGTTCTTC. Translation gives CASTLGGLAGLLYGHNEQFF.

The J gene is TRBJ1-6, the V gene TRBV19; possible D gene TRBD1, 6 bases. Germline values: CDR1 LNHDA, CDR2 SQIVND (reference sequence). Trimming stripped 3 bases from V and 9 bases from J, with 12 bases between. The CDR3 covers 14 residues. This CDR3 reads CASSITGQPSPLHF. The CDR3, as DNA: TGTGCCAGTAGTATTACGGGACAACCTTCACCCCTCCACTTT.

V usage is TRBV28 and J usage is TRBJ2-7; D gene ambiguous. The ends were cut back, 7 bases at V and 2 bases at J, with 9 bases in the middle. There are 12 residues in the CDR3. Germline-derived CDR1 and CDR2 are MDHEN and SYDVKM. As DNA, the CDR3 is TGTGCCAGCACCACGGTGACCTACGAGCAGTACTTC. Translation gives CASTTVTYEQYF.

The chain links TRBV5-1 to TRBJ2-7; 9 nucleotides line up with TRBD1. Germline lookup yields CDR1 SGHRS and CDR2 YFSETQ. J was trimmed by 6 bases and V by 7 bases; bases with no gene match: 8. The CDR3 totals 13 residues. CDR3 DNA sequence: TGCGCCAGCGGCCGGGACAGGGAAGGCGAGCAGTACTTC. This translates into CASGRDREGEQYF. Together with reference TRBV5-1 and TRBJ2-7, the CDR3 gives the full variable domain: KAGVTQTPRYLIKTRGQQVTLSCSPISGHRSVSWYQQTPGQGLQFLFEYFSETQRNKGNFPGRFSGRQFSNSRSEMNVSTLELGDSALYLCASGRDREGEQYFGPGTRLTVT.

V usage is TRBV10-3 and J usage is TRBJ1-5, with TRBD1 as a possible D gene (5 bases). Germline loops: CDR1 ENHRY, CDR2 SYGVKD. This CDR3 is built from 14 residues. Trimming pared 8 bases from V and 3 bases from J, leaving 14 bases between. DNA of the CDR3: TGTGCCATCGGTGGGACGGGGGACAATCAGCCCCAGCATTTT. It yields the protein CAIGGTGDNQPQHF.

The CDR3 coding sequence is TGTGCCAGCAGCTTAGCGCAGGGGCTATACAATGAGCAGTTCTTC. Its protein is CASSLAQGLYNEQFF. The chain combines TRBV7-2 with TRBJ2-1; perhaps TRBD1 as D (6 bases). V shed 0 bases and J shed 4 bases, with 10 bases lying between them. CDR3 size: 15 residues. Per germline, CDR1 SGHTA and CDR2 FQGNSA.

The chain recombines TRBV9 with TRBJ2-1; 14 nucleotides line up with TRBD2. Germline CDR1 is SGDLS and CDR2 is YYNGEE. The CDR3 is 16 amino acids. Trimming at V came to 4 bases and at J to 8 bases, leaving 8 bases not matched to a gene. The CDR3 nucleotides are TGTGCCAGCAGCCCTAGCGGGACTAGCGGGGGAGATGAGCAGTTCTTC. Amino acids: CASSPSGTSGGDEQFF.

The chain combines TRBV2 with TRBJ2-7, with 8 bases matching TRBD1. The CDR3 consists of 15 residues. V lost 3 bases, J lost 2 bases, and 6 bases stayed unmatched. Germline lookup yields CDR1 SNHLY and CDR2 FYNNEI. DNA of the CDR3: TGTGCCAGCAGTGACGGACAGGGCGCAACCTACGAGCAGTACTTC. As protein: CASSDGQGATYEQYF.